The next 28 T cell receptor beta chains were all read from a single sample in a study of cytomegalovirus exposure and HLA in healthy donors. Assay: immunoSEQ multiplex PCR; the TCRdb copy retains only in-frame clones and omits some. The sample records 200,000 or so clones, around 84% being singletons. The sequenced sample was PBMCs. These receptors originate from a man between 18 and 29 years old in good health and CMV-seropositive.

This chain connects TRBV7-6 to TRBJ2-3, with TRBD1 matching over 7 bases. The CDR3 loop spans 14 amino acids. With V trimmed by 5 bases and J by 8 bases, 10 bases remained unmatched. Germline assignment: CDR1 SGHVS and CDR2 FNYEAQ. CDR3 region: CASSRDREYGTQYF. The CDR3 coding sequence is TGTGCCAGCAGCAGGGACAGAGAATACGGTACGCAGTATTTT.

This chain joins TRBV7-6 and TRBJ2-1; TRBD2 agrees at 8 bases. V lost 4 bases, J lost 7 bases, and 12 bases stayed unmatched. This CDR3 has 16 residues. The germline V gene encodes CDR1 SGHVS and CDR2 FNYEAQ. The CDR3 region has the DNA TGTGCCAGCAGCTACACTTGGGATAGCGGGACAAATGAGCAGTTCTTC. Translation gives CASSYTWDSGTNEQFF.

The chain couples TRBV4-1 to TRBJ2-1, with 7 bases that match TRBD2. The ends lost 1 base at V and 6 bases at J; junction bases unmatched: 6. Germline V lookup: CDR1 MGHRA, CDR2 YSYEKL. This CDR3 contains 15 residues. The CDR3 spells CASSQVAGARNEQFF. The DNA of the CDR3 is TGCGCCAGCAGCCAAGTAGCGGGTGCGCGCAATGAGCAGTTCTTC.

The J gene is TRBJ2-3, the V gene TRBV6-1; 8 nucleotides match TRBD1. V shed 6 bases, J shed 0 bases, and the junction held 5 bases outside the gene matches. CDR1 and CDR2 from the germline V gene are MNHNS and SASEGT. This CDR3 has 15 amino acids. The CDR3 region is CASRGQAFSTDTQYF. The CDR3 DNA follows: TGTGCCAGCAGGGGACAGGCCTTTAGCACAGATACGCAGTATTTT.

CDR3 sequence: CASSFGGGPQETQYF. CDR3 sequence (DNA): TGTGCCAGCAGCTTTGGGGGGGGGCCTCAAGAGACCCAGTACTTC. The rearrangement links TRBV7-2 to TRBJ2-5, with a possible D match to TRBD2 (7 bases). This CDR3 has 15 amino acids. Per germline, CDR1 SGHTA and CDR2 FQGNSA. The germline V and J ends were trimmed by 3 bases and 2 bases, with 13 bases remaining between them. The full variable domain, completed using reference TRBV7-2 and TRBJ2-5, is GAGVSQSPSNKVTEKGKDVELRCDPISGHTALYWYRQSLGQGLEFLIYFQGNSAPDKSGLPSDRFSAERTGGSVSTLTIQRTQQEDSAVYLCASSFGGGPQETQYFGPGTRLLVL.

This chain links TRBV5-1 with TRBJ2-1, with unresolved D. This CDR3 is built from 13 residues. Per germline, CDR1 SGHRS and CDR2 YFSETQ. Trimming pared 1 base from V and 6 bases from J, leaving 8 bases between. The CDR3, as DNA: TGCGCCAGCAGCTTGAAGCTATTCAATGAGCAGTTCTTC. Protein sequence: CASSLKLFNEQFF. Filled out from reference TRBV5-1 and TRBJ2-1, the complete variable domain reads KAGVTQTPRYLIKTRGQQVTLSCSPISGHRSVSWYQQTPGQGLQFLFEYFSETQRNKGNFPGRFSGRQFSNSRSEMNVSTLELGDSALYLCASSLKLFNEQFFGPGTRLTVL.

The chain combines TRBV28 with TRBJ2-7; possibly TRBD2 for D (6 bases). CDR3 length equals 12 residues. Per the germline V gene, CDR1 is MDHEN and CDR2 is SYDVKM. V lost 7 bases and J 9 bases, leaving 16 bases between the germline ends. The CDR3 sequence: CASNSGDSGQYF. Here the CDR3 DNA reads TGTGCCAGCAACTCGGGGGATTCAGGGCAGTACTTC.

This clone occurred a few times. J is TRBJ2-2 and V is TRBV30; D is unclear. Germline V gene data show CDR1 as GTSNPN and CDR2 as SVGIG (reference sequence). This CDR3 is 15 amino acids long. Between the trimmed V and J ends, which lost 0 bases and 5 bases, there was a span of 13 bases. The CDR3 reads CAWSVPATETGELFF. The CDR3 coding sequence is TGTGCCTGGAGTGTACCCGCTACTGAAACCGGGGAGCTGTTTTTT.

This chain uses TRBV5-1 with TRBJ2-7; 8 bases are a match to TRBD1. V shed 3 bases and J 3 bases; nucleotides not matched to a gene: 11. The CDR3 loop spans 16 amino acids. Germline CDR1 is SGHRS and CDR2 is YFSETQ. CDR3 coding DNA: TGCGCCAGCAGCTCCCTACCGGGACAGGCAGACTACGAGCAGTACTTC. Encoded protein: CASSSLPGQADYEQYF.

This rearrangement joins TRBV29-1 to TRBJ2-1; maybe TRBD2 (7 bases). Germline lookup yields CDR1 SQVTM and CDR2 ANQGSEA. CDR3 length: 19 amino acids. V lost 0 bases, J lost 0 bases, and 21 bases lay in between. The CDR3 reads CSVEDFRSRGASSYNEQFF. In DNA, the CDR3 is TGCAGCGTTGAAGATTTTCGGTCTCGGGGGGCCAGCTCCTACAATGAGCAGTTCTTC.

The V call is TRBV6-4, the J call TRBJ2-7; TRBD1 matches at 7 bases. Looked up from germline, CDR1 is MRHNA and CDR2 is SNTAGT. The CDR3 sequence is 14 residues long. The junction had 11 bases not matched to a gene; V was cut back by 10 bases and J by 2 bases. In DNA form, the CDR3 reads TGTGCCATCGTGAAAGGGACAGTTACCTACGAGCAGTACTTC. Protein product: CAIVKGTVTYEQYF.

This chain joins TRBV29-1 and TRBJ2-3; D is unclear. Per germline, CDR1 SQVTM and CDR2 ANQGSEA. Trimming took 7 bases from V and 6 from J, leaving 8 bases between them. This CDR3 is 10 amino acids long. The CDR3 DNA reads TGCAGCGGTGTCAGGGATACGCAGTATTTT. Translation: CSGVRDTQYF.

This chain joins TRBV7-3 and TRBJ2-7; 8 nucleotides line up with TRBD1. V lost 5 bases and J lost 2; bases outside the gene matches: 14. The CDR3 covers 17 residues. CDR1 and CDR2 (germline): SGHTA, FQGTGA. CDR3 coding DNA: TGTGCCAGCAGCCCCGAAACGACAGGGGTGGGGCCCTACGAGCAGTACTTC. Translating it yields CASSPETTGVGPYEQYF.

The V and J genes are TRBV7-8 and TRBJ2-1; 9 bases match TRBD2. CDR1 is SGHVS, CDR2 FQNEAQ, per germline. CDR3 length equals 15 residues. The V and J ends lost 3 bases and 6 bases, in that order; junction bases with no gene match: 6. For the CDR3, the DNA is TGTGCCAGCAGCTTGGTTAGCGGGAGTTCCAATGAGCAGTTCTTC. Protein sequence: CASSLVSGSSNEQFF.

This clone showed up just a few times. The chain links TRBV9 to TRBJ2-2; D unclear. CDR3 length: 12 amino acids. Germline V gene lookup returns CDR1 SGDLS and CDR2 YYNGEE. V lost 4 bases to trimming and J lost 6 bases, with 7 bases between them. CDR3 DNA sequence: TGTGCCAGCAGCCTCGAGCCCGGGGAGCTGTTTTTT. It specifies CASSLEPGELFF.

The chain joins TRBV6-6 to TRBJ2-3, with 12 positions matching TRBD2. Germline values: CDR1 MNHNY, CDR2 SVGAGI (reference sequence). The CDR3 runs to 16 residues. Trimming at V came to 8 bases and at J to 3 bases, leaving 9 bases not matched to a gene. CDR3 DNA: TGTGCCAGCGGCCGGGGACTAGCGGGTAGGACAGATACGCAGTATTTT. It specifies CASGRGLAGRTDTQYF.

The chain couples TRBV29-1 to TRBJ1-3; 8 bases fit TRBD1. The CDR3 is 14 residues long. The V segment lost 4 bases and the J segment 2 bases; nucleotides outside the gene matches: 4. The V gene's germline CDR1 is SQVTM and CDR2 ANQGSEA. CDR3 loop: CSVARQGPGNTIYF. CDR3 in DNA: TGCAGCGTTGCCCGACAGGGGCCTGGAAACACCATATATTTT.

The rearrangement joins TRBV9 to TRBJ2-7; D is perhaps TRBD2 (6 bases). With 2 bases removed from V and 0 bases from J, the gap between germline ends came to 12 bases. The CDR3 runs to 15 residues. Germline values: CDR1 SGDLS, CDR2 YYNGEE. The CDR3 coding sequence is TGTGCCAGCAGCGTGGGGCGGGGTCCCTCCTACGAGCAGTACTTC. Its translation: CASSVGRGPSYEQYF.

V gene TRBV14 combines with J gene TRBJ2-7; D is possibly TRBD2 (5 bases). V dropped 4 bases and J dropped 5 bases, with 18 bases sitting between them. This CDR3 is built from 15 residues. The germline CDR1 and CDR2 sequences are SGHDN and FVKESK. The CDR3 region is CASSLEGGPYHEQYF. In DNA form, the CDR3 reads TGTGCCAGCAGCCTCGAGGGCGGGCCTTATCACGAGCAGTACTTC. Combining the CDR3 with reference TRBV14 and TRBJ2-7 gives the whole variable domain EAGVTQFPSHSVIEKGQTVTLRCDPISGHDNLYWYRRVMGKEIKFLLHFVKESKQDESGMPNNRFLAERTGGTYSTLKVQPAELEDSGVYFCASSLEGGPYHEQYFGPGTRLTVT.

This clone was seen a single time. V and J are TRBV27 and TRBJ1-1, with 9 bases lining up with TRBD1. The CDR3 contains 16 residues. The germline V gene has CDR1 MNHEY and CDR2 SMNVEV (reference sequence). The trim removed 4 bases at V and 4 bases at J, leaving 10 bases unmatched. The CDR3 is CASSSPYRGRGTEAFF. CDR3 sequence (DNA): TGTGCCAGCAGTTCCCCCTACAGGGGGCGCGGCACTGAAGCTTTCTTT.

This chain joins TRBV27 and TRBJ2-3, with 8 bases lining up with TRBD1. V shed 5 bases and J 0 bases; nucleotides not matched to a gene: 7. CDR1 and CDR2 (germline): MNHEY, SMNVEV (reference sequence). The CDR3 length is 16 residues. The CDR3 bases are TGTGCCAGCAGTGCAACAGGGGGTTTTAGCACAGATACGCAGTATTTT. This encodes CASSATGGFSTDTQYF.

The chain combines TRBV5-5 with TRBJ2-7; D is possibly TRBD2 (5 bases). Per germline, CDR1 SGHKS and CDR2 YYEKEE (reference sequence). The CDR3 length is 13 residues. Deletions cut 4 bases from V and 4 bases from J, with 12 bases between. CDR3 in DNA: TGTGCCAGCAGCAAAATCGAGCGGTACGAGCAGTACTTC. It translates to CASSKIERYEQYF.

The chain recombines TRBV7-9 with TRBJ2-2, with D possibly being TRBD2 (5 bases). Germline-derived CDR1 and CDR2 are SEHNR and FQNEAQ (reference sequence). Trimming stripped 5 bases from V and 6 bases from J, with 13 bases between. The CDR3 runs 14 residues. The CDR3 sequence is CASSVTSIAGELFF. The DNA of the CDR3 is TGTGCCAGCAGCGTTACTAGTATTGCCGGGGAGCTGTTTTTT.

This clone appeared a few times. This sequence joins TRBV29-1 and TRBJ2-3; 7 bases line up with TRBD2. CDR1 is SQVTM and CDR2 is ANQGSEA in the germline V gene. The CDR3 runs 14 residues. Trimming took 4 bases from V and 3 from J; bases not matched to a gene: 7. Here the CDR3 DNA reads TGCAGCGTTGTCGGGCGGGGGATGACAGATACGCAGTATTTT. Translated, it gives CSVVGRGMTDTQYF.

This chain joins TRBV4-2 and TRBJ1-1; D is possibly TRBD1 (5 bases). The CDR3 spans 15 residues. Germline V gene data show CDR1 as LGHNA and CDR2 as YNFKEQ. With 3 bases removed from V and 5 bases from J, the gap between germline ends came to 16 bases. The CDR3 DNA follows: TGTGCCAGCAGCCAGGCGGGACCATCAAGGACTGAAGCTTTCTTT. Translating it yields CASSQAGPSRTEAFF.

The chain has TRBV19 and TRBJ2-2; 7 positions match TRBD2. The V and J ends lost 7 bases and 5 bases, in that order; junction bases with no gene match: 13. Per germline, CDR1 LNHDA and CDR2 SQIVND (reference sequence). The CDR3 contains 16 residues. CDR3 nucleotide sequence: TGTGCCAGTACCCCAGGTGGGGGGGGAGCGACCGGGGAGCTGTTTTTT. This sequence encodes CASTPGGGGATGELFF.

This chain joins TRBV30 and TRBJ1-3; D may be TRBD1 (6 bases). V lost 4 bases, J lost 0 bases, and 10 bases lay in between. Looked up from germline, CDR1 is GTSNPN and CDR2 is SVGIG (reference sequence). This CDR3 comprises 14 residues. CDR3 residues: CAWTGTSSGNTIYF. The CDR3 DNA is TGTGCCTGGACCGGGACAAGCTCTGGAAACACCATATATTTT.

This clone showed up just a few times. The J gene is TRBJ1-5, the V gene TRBV30; D gene uncertain. Germline assignment: CDR1 GTSNPN and CDR2 SVGIG (reference sequence). The V end lost 1 base, the J end lost 6 bases, and 10 bases lay between the germline ends. This CDR3 has 13 amino acids. The chain's CDR3 is CAWSAGDGQPQHF. Here the CDR3 DNA reads TGTGCCTGGAGTGCCGGGGATGGTCAGCCCCAGCATTTT.